This T cell receptor (beta chain) comes out of a study of cytomegalovirus exposure and HLA in healthy donors. Regarding this clone: Its specificity is unknown.

The PCR employed 60 Vbeta primers together with 13 Jbeta primers. Data came from immunoSEQ multiplex PCR; TCRdb stores just in-frame clones and leaves some out. Altogether about 190,000 clones are present, approximately 80% being singletons, with the ten largest covering approximately 1.1%. Study-wide results and limits: Follow-up analysis later connected one missense variant in DCLRE1C with trimming of TCR beta V- and J-genes. In an earlier analysis, about 87% or about 30%: the productive usage of most TCR beta V segments. CMV antigen specificity was confirmed in vitro for a few CMV-associated chains. The study listed roughly 160 cytomegalovirus-associated TCR beta chains.

V gave up 1 base and J gave up 2 bases; unmatched junction bases: 3. The germline gives CDR1 SGHNT, CDR2 YENEEA. The CDR3 has 15 residues. This rearrangement joins TRBV11-3 to TRBJ2-3; 7 bases are shared with TRBD2. This receptor was obtained from a woman in her 40s in good health and CMV-seronegative. Sequencing was performed on PBMCs. The CDR3 nucleotides are TGTGCCAGCAGCTTAGTTAGCGGGTCCACAGATACGCAGTATTTT. This gives the protein CASSLVSGSTDTQYF. The full variable domain, rest sourced from reference TRBV11-3 and TRBJ2-3, is EAGVVQSPRYKIIEKKQPVAFWCNPISGHNTLYWYLQNLGQGPELLIRYENEEAVDDSQLPKDRFSAERLKGVDSTLKIQPAELGDSAVYLCASSLVSGSTDTQYFGPGTRLTVL.